The entry below describes one T cell receptor beta chain. The antigen is undetermined. This specimen comes from a study of OX40 agonist ivuxolimab in advanced cancers. Autoimmune disease history or systemic immunosuppression led to patients being barred. Only in-frame clones appear in the TCRdb table, and some are missing; sequencing was by immunoSEQ multiplex PCR. The sample holds tens of thousands of clones, more than 80% seen once. Findings of the study overall: Also present in some nonresponders was a low level of normalized T-cell clonal expansion.

Germline V gene sequence: CDR1 SEHNR, CDR2 FQNEAQ (reference sequence). V shed 4 bases, J shed 3 bases, and the junction held 7 bases outside the gene matches. CDR3 size: 15 residues. The clonotype originates from an adult with an advanced solid tumor such as melanoma, head and neck, liver or kidney cancer. The sample consisted of CD4+ or CD8+ T cells sorted from blood, taken in a trial of the OX40 agonist ivuxolimab. The chain links TRBV7-9 to TRBJ2-7; 9 bases fit TRBD2. The CDR3 is CASSSAGTSNYEQYF. In nucleotides, the CDR3 is TGTGCCAGCAGCTCCGCCGGGACTAGCAACTACGAGCAGTACTTC.